Here is one TCR beta chain with its context. Its specific antigen is unknown. No per-base quality is available; no much larger clone lies one base away. The data stem from a study of blood T cell repertoires in COVID-19 (dated by TCRdb to about 2020). Study-level background: The collaborator samples originated in the United States, Italy and Spain and spanned the acute and convalescent phases of COVID-19. Where available, HLA class I and class II types were obtained from metadata supplied by the sample provider rather than from assay-based typing. The samples were drawn from two sources: the first 160 participants of the ongoing ImmuneRACE study, and 950 to 1,500 subjects contributed by 6 global collaborators. The repertoires were released in a freely available public database intended as a resource for research on the immune response to SARS-CoV-2. The prospective study material was composed of cDNA or gDNA derived from T cells, B-cell-depleted T cells, or PBMCs. Deeply sampled blood TCRbeta repertoires from subjects exposed to, actively infected with, or recovered from COVID-19 were included in the dataset. Nearly every sample came with metadata listing a de-identified subject ID, COVID-19 status, age in years and sex.

V lost 4 bases and J lost 9 bases; the stretch between them is 10 bases long. Reading the germline V gene (reference sequence) gives CDR1 LNHDA and CDR2 SQIVND. The CDR3 spans 13 residues, from the cysteine through the phenylalanine. Kept here is only the CDR3 DNA, which spans 39 bases and is read in frame from base 1. Another Seattle source contributed samples from volunteer blood donors who had recovered from COVID-19. Each collaborating institution followed its own protocols to collect whole blood in K2EDTA tubes. Collaborator samples were shipped for TCRbeta analysis as frozen whole blood, isolated PBMCs, or DNA extracted from either sample type. TCRbeta CDR3 regions were amplified from genomic DNA using the immunoSEQ Assay, a bias-controlled multiplex PCR. On the authors' methods: Within the assay, amplification of reference gene primers was used to estimate how many nucleated cells each sample contained. Sequence reads were collapsed and filtered to measure the absolute abundance of every unique TCRbeta CDR3 rearrangement. For each sample, productive Simpson clonality was calculated by taking the square root of Simpson's diversity index across productive rearrangements. TCRdb obtained this table from immuneACCESS and retained in-frame rearrangements with V and J assigned. These tables miss some clones; where compared with another copy, unresolved V genes account for less than half of the shortfall, and the remainder is unexplained. V, J and clone size were drawn from that table, and D and trimming were deduced from the DNA. The sample data list approximately 260,000 clones, and roughly 90% of these were observed just once. The ten top clones hold around 2% of the sample.

Broad study findings and their caveats: The amount of clinical and demographic metadata varied by source and participant and was provided uncurated.

This receptor chain uses TRBV19 and TRBJ1-6; the D gene is possibly TRBD1, with 5 bases matching. The sequence derives from a woman between 35 and 50 years old who had recovered from COVID-19. What was sequenced was peripheral blood. CDR3 region: CASSKDTTSPLHF. Here is the DNA: TGTGCCAGTAGTAAGGACACTACTTCACCCCTCCACTTT.